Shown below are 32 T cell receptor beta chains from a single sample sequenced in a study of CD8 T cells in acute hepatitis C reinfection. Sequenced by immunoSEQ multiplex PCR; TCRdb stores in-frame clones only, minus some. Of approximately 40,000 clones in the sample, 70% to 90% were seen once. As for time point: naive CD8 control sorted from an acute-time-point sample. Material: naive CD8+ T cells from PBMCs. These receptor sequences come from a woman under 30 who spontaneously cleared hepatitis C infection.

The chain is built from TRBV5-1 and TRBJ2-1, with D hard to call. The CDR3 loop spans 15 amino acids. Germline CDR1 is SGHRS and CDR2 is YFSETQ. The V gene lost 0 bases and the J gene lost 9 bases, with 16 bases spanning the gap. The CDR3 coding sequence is TGCGCCAGCAGCTTGGTTCTTCAAGGATACGTTGAGCAGTTCTTC. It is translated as CASSLVLQGYVEQFF.

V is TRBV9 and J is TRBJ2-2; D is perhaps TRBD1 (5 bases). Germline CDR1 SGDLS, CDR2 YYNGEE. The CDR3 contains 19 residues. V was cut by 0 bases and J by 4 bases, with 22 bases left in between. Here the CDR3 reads CASSVDGYPTGDPTGELFF. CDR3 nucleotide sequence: TGTGCCAGCAGCGTAGATGGTTATCCAACAGGTGACCCCACCGGGGAGCTGTTTTTT.

This CDR3 is CASINPGGAFF. CDR3 in DNA: TGTGCCAGCATTAATCCGGGGGGAGCTTTCTTT. This chain joins TRBV2 and TRBJ1-1; a possible D gene is TRBD1 (5 bases). V was trimmed by 7 bases and J by 10 bases, leaving 13 bases between them. Germline CDR1 SNHLY, CDR2 FYNNEI. CDR3 length: 11 residues.

This chain's CDR3 is CASSFGAAETYNEQFF. In DNA form, the CDR3 reads TGTGCCAGCAGCTTCGGAGCGGCCGAGACCTACAATGAGCAGTTCTTC. The V gene is TRBV7-8, the J gene TRBJ2-1; a possible D gene is TRBD2 (5 bases). Trimming took 3 bases from V and 2 from J, leaving 14 bases between them. Germline CDR1 reads SGHVS; CDR2 reads FQNEAQ. CDR3 size: 16 residues.

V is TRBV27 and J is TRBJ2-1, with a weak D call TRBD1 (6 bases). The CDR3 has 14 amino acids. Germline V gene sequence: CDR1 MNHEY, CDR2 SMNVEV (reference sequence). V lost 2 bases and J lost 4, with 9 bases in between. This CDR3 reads CASSLTDRYNEQFF. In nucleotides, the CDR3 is TGTGCCAGCAGTTTAACGGACAGATACAATGAGCAGTTCTTC.

The CDR3: CASSFTGENEQFF. The CDR3 DNA follows: TGTGCCAGCAGTTTCACAGGGGAGAATGAGCAGTTCTTC. V is TRBV27 and J is TRBJ2-1, with TRBD1 matching 7 bases. After removal of 3 bases from V and 7 bases from J, the junction contained 3 bases not matched to a gene. Per the germline V gene, CDR1 is MNHEY and CDR2 is SMNVEV (reference sequence). The CDR3 is 13 amino acids.

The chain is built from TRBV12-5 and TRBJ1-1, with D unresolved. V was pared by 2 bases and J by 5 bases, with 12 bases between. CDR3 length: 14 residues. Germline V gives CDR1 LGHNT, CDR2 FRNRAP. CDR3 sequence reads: CASGLPVRDTEAFF. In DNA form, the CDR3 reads TGTGCTAGTGGTTTGCCGGTCCGGGATACTGAAGCTTTCTTT. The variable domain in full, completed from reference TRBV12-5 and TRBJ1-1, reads DARVTQTPRHKVTEMGQEVTMRCQPILGHNTVFWYRQTMMQGLELLAYFRNRAPLDDSGMPKDRFSAEMPDATLATLKIQPSEPRDSAVYFCASGLPVRDTEAFFGQGTRLTVV.

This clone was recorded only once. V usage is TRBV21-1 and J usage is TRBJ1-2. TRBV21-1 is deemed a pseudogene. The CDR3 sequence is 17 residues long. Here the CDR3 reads CASSKGPSPSANYGYTF. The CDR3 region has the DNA TGTGCCAGCAGCAAGGGACCCTCACCCTCAGCTAACTATGGCTACACCTTC.

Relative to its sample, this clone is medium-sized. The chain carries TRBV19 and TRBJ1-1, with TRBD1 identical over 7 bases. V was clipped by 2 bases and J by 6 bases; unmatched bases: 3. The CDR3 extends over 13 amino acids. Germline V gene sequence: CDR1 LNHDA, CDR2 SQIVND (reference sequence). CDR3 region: CASSIRQGPEAFF. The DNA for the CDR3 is TGTGCCAGTAGTATAAGACAGGGCCCTGAAGCTTTCTTT.

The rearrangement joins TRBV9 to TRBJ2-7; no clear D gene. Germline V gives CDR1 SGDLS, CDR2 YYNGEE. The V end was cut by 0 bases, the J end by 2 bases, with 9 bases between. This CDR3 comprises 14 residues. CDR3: CASSVGGAAYEQYF. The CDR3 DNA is TGTGCCAGCAGCGTAGGCGGAGCAGCCTACGAGCAGTACTTC.

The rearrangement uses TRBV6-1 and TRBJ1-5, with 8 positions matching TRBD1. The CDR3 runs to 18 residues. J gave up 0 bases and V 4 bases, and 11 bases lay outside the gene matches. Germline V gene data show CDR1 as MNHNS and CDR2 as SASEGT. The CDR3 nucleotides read TGTGCCAGCAGTGGGTCGGTTGACAGGGGTTATAGCAATCAGCCCCAGCATTTT. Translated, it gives CASSGSVDRGYSNQPQHF.

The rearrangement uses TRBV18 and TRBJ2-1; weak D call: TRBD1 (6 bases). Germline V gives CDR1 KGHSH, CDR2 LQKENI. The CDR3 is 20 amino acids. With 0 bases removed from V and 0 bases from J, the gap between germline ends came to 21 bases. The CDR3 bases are TGTGCCAGCTCACCACCGGTGGTCTTGAGACAGGCCAGCTCCTACAATGAGCAGTTCTTC. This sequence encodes CASSPPVVLRQASSYNEQFF.

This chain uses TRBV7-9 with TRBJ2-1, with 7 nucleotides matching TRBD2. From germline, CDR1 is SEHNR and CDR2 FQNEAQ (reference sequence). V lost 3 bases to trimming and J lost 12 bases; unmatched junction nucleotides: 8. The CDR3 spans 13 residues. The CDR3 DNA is TGTGCCAGCAGCTTTCTCGCGGGAGTGGTGCAGTTCTTC. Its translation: CASSFLAGVVQFF. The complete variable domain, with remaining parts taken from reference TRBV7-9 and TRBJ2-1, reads DTGVSQNPRHKITKRGQNVTFRCDPISEHNRLYWYRQTLGQGPEFLTYFQNEAQLEKSRLLSDRFSAERPKGSFSTLEIQRTEQGDSAMYLCASSFLAGVVQFFGPGTRLTVL.

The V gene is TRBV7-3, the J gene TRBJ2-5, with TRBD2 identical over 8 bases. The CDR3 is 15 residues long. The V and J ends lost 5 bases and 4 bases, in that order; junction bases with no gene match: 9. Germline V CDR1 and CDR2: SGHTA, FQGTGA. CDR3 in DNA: TGTGCCAGCAGCCACACCGGGACTAGGGGAGAGACCCAGTACTTC. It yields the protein CASSHTGTRGETQYF.

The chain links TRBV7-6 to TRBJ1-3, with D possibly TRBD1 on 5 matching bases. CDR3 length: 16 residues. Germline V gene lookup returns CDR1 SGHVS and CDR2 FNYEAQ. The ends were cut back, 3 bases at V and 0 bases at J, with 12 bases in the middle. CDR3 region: CASSFDPGLSGNTIYF. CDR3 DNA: TGTGCCAGCAGCTTCGATCCGGGACTCTCTGGAAACACCATATATTTT.

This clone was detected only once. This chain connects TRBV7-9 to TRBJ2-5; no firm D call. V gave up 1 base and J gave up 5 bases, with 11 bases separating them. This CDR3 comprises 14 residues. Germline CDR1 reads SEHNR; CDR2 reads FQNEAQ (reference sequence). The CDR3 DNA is TGTGCCAGCAGCTTAGATAGGGCCGGGGAGACCCAGTACTTC. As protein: CASSLDRAGETQYF.

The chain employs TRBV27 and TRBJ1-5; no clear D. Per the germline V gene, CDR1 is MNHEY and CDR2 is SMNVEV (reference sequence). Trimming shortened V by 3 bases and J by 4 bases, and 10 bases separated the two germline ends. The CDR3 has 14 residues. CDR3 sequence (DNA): TGTGCCAGCAGTTTGAAGGCCTTGAATCAGCCCCAGCATTTT. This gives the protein CASSLKALNQPQHF.

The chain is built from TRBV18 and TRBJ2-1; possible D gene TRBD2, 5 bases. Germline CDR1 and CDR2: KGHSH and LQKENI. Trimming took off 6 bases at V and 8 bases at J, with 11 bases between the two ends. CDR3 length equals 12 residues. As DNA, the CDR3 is TGTGCCAGCTCCCAGAAACTAGATGAGCAGTTCTTC. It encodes CASSQKLDEQFF.

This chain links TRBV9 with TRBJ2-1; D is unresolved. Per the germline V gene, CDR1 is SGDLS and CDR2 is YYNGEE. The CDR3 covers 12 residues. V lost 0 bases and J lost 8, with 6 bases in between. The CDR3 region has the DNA TGTGCCAGCAGCGTAGGGGATGATGAGCAGTTCTTC. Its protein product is CASSVGDDEQFF.

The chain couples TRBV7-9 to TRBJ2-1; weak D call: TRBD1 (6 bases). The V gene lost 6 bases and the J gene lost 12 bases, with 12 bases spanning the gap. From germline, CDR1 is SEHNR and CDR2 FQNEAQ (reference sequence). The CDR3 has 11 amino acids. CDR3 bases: TGTGCCAGCAGACTGGGGGCGACGCAGTTCTTC. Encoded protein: CASRLGATQFF.

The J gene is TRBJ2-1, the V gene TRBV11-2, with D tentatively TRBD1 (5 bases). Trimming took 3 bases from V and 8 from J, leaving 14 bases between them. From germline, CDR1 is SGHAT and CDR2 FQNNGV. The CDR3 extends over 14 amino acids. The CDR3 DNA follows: TGTGCCAGCAGCTTTGAAGACAGCGCCTATGAGCAGTTCTTC. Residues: CASSFEDSAYEQFF.

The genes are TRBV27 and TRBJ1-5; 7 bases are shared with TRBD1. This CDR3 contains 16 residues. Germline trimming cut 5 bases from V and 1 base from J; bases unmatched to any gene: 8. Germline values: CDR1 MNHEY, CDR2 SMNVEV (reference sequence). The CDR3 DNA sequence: TGTGCCAGCAGTCCGCTGACAGGGAACAGCAATCAGCCCCAGCATTTT. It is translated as CASSPLTGNSNQPQHF.

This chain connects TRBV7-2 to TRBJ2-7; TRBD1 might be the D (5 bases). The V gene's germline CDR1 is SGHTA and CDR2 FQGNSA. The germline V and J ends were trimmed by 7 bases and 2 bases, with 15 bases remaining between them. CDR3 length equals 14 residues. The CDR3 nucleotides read TGTGCCAGCACCCCCCGCGACAGACCCTACGAGCAGTACTTC. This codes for CASTPRDRPYEQYF.

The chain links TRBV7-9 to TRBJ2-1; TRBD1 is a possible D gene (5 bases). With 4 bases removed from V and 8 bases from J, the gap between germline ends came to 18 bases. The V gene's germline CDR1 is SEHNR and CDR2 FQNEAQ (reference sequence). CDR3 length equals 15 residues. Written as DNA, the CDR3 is TGTGCCAGCAGCTCCAGGGTGAGCCCCAAGGATGAGCAGTTCTTC. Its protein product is CASSSRVSPKDEQFF.

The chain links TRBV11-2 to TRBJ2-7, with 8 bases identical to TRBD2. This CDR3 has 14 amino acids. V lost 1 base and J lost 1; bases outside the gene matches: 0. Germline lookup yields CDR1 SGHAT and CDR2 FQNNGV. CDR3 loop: CASSLGGGSYEQYF. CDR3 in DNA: TGTGCCAGCAGCTTAGGCGGGGGGTCCTACGAGCAGTACTTC.

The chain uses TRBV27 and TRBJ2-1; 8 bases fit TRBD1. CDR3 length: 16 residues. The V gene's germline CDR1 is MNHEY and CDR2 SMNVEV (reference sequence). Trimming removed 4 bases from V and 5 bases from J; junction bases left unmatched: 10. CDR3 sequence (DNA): TGTGCCAGCAGTTCAAGTCCGGGACAGGCCCACAATGAGCAGTTCTTC. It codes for CASSSSPGQAHNEQFF.

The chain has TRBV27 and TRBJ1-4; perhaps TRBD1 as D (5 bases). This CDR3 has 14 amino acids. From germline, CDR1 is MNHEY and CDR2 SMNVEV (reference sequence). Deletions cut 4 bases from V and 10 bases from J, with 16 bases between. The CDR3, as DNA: TGTGCCAGCAGTTCTAGGGCCGGACAAGGAAAACTGTTTTTT. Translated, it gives CASSSRAGQGKLFF.

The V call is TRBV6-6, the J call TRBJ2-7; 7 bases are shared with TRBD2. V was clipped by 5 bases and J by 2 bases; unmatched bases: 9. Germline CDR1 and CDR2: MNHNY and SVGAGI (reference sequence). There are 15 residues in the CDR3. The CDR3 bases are TGTGCCAGCAGTGGCCGGGACTACTTTGCCTACGAGCAGTACTTC. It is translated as CASSGRDYFAYEQYF.

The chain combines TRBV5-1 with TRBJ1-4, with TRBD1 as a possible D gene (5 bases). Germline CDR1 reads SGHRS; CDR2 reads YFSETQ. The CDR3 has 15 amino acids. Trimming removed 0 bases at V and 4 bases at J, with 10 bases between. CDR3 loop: CASSLGDSINEKLFF. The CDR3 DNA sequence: TGCGCCAGCAGCTTGGGCGACAGTATTAATGAAAAACTGTTTTTT.

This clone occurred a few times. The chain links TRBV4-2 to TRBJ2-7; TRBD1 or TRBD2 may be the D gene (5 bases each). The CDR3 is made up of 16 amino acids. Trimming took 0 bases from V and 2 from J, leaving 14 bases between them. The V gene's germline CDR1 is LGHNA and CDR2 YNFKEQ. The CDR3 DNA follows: TGTGCCAGCAGCCAAGAGGGACCGGGAACAACCTACGAGCAGTACTTC. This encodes CASSQEGPGTTYEQYF.

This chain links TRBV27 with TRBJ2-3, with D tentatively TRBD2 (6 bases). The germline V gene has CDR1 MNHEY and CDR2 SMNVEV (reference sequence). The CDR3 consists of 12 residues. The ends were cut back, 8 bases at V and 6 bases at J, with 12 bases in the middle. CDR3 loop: CASRGAGDTQYF. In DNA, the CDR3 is TGTGCCAGCCGGGGAGCGGGCGATACGCAGTATTTT.

CDR3 amino acids: CASHAGTSGRNEQFF. CDR3 coding DNA: TGTGCTAGCCACGCCGGGACTAGCGGGAGAAATGAGCAGTTCTTC. The rearrangement joins TRBV12-5 to TRBJ2-1; 14 bases match TRBD2. Losses at the gene ends were 9 bases for V and 7 bases for J; bases not matched to a gene: 8. CDR1 and CDR2 from the germline V gene are LGHNT and FRNRAP. The CDR3 consists of 15 residues.